The sequence of this T cell receptor (beta chain) was determined in a study of shared clonotypes between healthy human individuals. Study-level information: Donor ages ranged 18 to 49 years: a couple of women, a few men.

The length of the CDR3 is 13 residues. The V gene lost 5 bases and the J gene lost 1 base, with 9 bases spanning the gap. Germline CDR1 is SGHTA and CDR2 is FQGNSA. Researchers ran the assay at a deep level. Replicate PCRs run on sorted subsets employed approximately 0.2 ug DNA, 25,000 to 35,000 T cell genomes. Assay used: immunoSEQ multiplex PCR; TCRdb lists only in-frame clones, some missing. The sample lists roughly 2 million clones; 90% to 95% were seen once. Concerning this clone: Its matching antigen is unknown. Other DNA sequences in the same sample also yield this CDR3.

Regarding the study as a whole: Represented genetic and exposure-history diversity was restricted by having few donors.

The chain carries TRBV7-2 and TRBJ2-7, with D hard to call. The TCR originated in a man between 18 and 35 years old in good health. Sequencing was carried out using naive CD4+ T cells sorted from blood. Subset specified: CD45RA+ positively selected. CDR3 sequence: CASSRTVSYEQYF. The CDR3 nucleotides are TGTGCCAGCAGCCGGACGGTTTCCTACGAGCAGTACTTC.